These 7 T cell receptor beta chains share one sample of origin, sequenced in a study of CD8 T cells in Susac syndrome. Random hexamers served to reverse transcribe roughly 0.5 to 1 ug RNA. MiXCR, applied by TCRdb to the immunoSEQ multiplex PCR reads, yields one record per CDR3 protein. The sample records 150,000 to 250,000 distinct CDR3 sequences, around 96% being singletons. Sequencing input: CD4+ T cells from PBMCs. The receptors were gathered from a human donor with multiple sclerosis.

This clonotype was detected only a few times. The chain couples TRBV24-1 to TRBJ2-5, with 7 bases lining up with TRBD2. Trimming cost V 3 bases and J 1 base; bases outside gene matches: 4. This CDR3 comprises 15 residues. Germline V gene lookup returns CDR1 KGHDR and CDR2 SFDVKD. CDR3 sequence reads: CATSDTSGAQETQYF. CDR3 DNA sequence: TGTGCCACCAGTGATACAAGCGGGGCCCAAGAGACCCAGTACTTC.

This chain uses TRBV30 with TRBJ1-4; weak D call: TRBD1 (5 bases). Deletions cut 5 bases from V and 7 bases from J, with 14 bases between. CDR1 and CDR2 (germline): GTSNPN, SVGIG (reference sequence). This CDR3 contains 13 residues. CDR3 protein: CAWGHLGAEKLFF. CDR3 sequence (DNA): TGTGCCTGGGGACACCTTGGCGCTGAAAAACTGTTTTTT. The whole variable domain, filled in from reference TRBV30 and TRBJ1-4, reads SQTIHQWPATLVQPVGSPLSLECTVEGTSNPNLYWYRQAAGRGLQLLFYSVGIGQISSEVPQNLSASRPQDRQFILSSKKLLLSDSGFYLCAWGHLGAEKLFFGSGTQLSVL.

This chain joins TRBV30 and TRBJ2-3; 14 bases align to TRBD2. With V trimmed by 7 bases and J by 6 bases, 3 bases remained unmatched. The CDR3 contains 13 residues. From germline, CDR1 is GTSNPN and CDR2 SVGIG (reference sequence). The CDR3 loop is CAYRLAGGDTQYF. For the CDR3, the DNA is TGTGCCTATAGACTAGCGGGGGGGGATACGCAGTATTTT.

The rearrangement joins TRBV9 to TRBJ1-1; no reliable D call. V lost 0 bases and J lost 3, with 9 bases in between. Germline V gene sequence: CDR1 SGDLS, CDR2 YYNGEE. This CDR3 contains 14 residues. CDR3 bases: TGTGCCAGCAGCGTAGCTACAAGTGACACTGAAGCTTTCTTT. Residues: CASSVATSDTEAFF.

V usage is TRBV19 and J usage is TRBJ2-1; D is unclear. The V and J ends lost 8 bases and 5 bases respectively, with 4 bases between them. CDR3 length: 10 amino acids. From germline, CDR1 is LNHDA and CDR2 SQIVND (reference sequence). The CDR3 protein is CASGHNEQFF. For the CDR3, the DNA is TGTGCCAGTGGTCACAATGAGCAGTTCTTC.

The J gene is TRBJ2-7, the V gene TRBV4-1; possibly TRBD2 for D (6 bases). This CDR3 comprises 18 residues. Germline V CDR1 and CDR2: MGHRA, YSYEKL. V gave up 1 base and J gave up 0 bases, with 19 bases separating them. The CDR3 nucleotides are TGCGCCAGCAGCCAAGGTCGGTCTGTCGGGAGCGTCTCCTACGAGCAGTACTTC. It encodes CASSQGRSVGSVSYEQYF.

This clonotype was counted a single time. The chain has TRBV3-1 and TRBJ2-1; TRBD2 matches at 8 bases. Germline values: CDR1 LGHDT, CDR2 YNNKEL (reference sequence). The length of the CDR3 is 16 residues. With 1 base clipped from V and 6 bases from J, the junction kept 8 bases outside the gene matches. CDR3 sequence: CASSQGSGGGFNEQFF. The CDR3 DNA reads TGTGCCAGCAGCCAAGGGAGCGGGGGAGGATTCAATGAGCAGTTCTTC.